Below are 17 T cell receptor beta chains sequenced from a single sample in a study of tumor-infiltrating lymphocytes in primary liver carcinoma. Starting from approximately 470 ng of total RNA, TCR beta cDNA was produced with a primer in the constant region. Three-round nested multiplex PCR performed with slightly modified ARM-PCR produced the TCR beta libraries. Forward primers for TRBV1-TRBV30 and a C-beta reverse primer served the first two PCR rounds, at approximately 10 cycles each. MiXCR, applied by TCRdb to the multiplex PCR reads, yields one record per CDR3 protein. The sample consists of approximately 300,000 distinct CDR3 sequences, about 62% of them appearing once. Unsorted whole blood supplied the RNA, and germline DNA was extracted too. Input material: peripheral blood. These receptors came from a man aged 35 to 55 with primary liver carcinoma and hepatitis B virus infection.

Turning to this clonotype: Given the absence of the conserved phenylalanine or tryptophan at the CDR3 end, a read error is likely. The chain is built from TRBV11-2 and TRBJ2-7; D not certain. Germline V gene lookup returns CDR1 SGHAT and CDR2 FQNNGV. V was trimmed by 5 bases and J by 4 bases, leaving 15 bases between them. The CDR3 has 14 amino acids. DNA of the CDR3: TGTGCCAGCAGCCCCCTCGGACGCGCGTACGAGCAGTACTTA. Its translation is CASSPLGRAYEQYL.

Comment on this clonotype: It may be a read error: a sequence one base away is much more abundant. The chain joins TRBV12-3 or TRBV12-4 to TRBJ1-1, with 8 bases aligning to TRBD1. V was pared by 1 base and J by 10 bases, with 8 bases of the junction left unmatched. The CDR3 contains 14 residues. In nucleotides, the CDR3 is TGTGCCAGCAGTTTAGAACAGGGGGTCGCTGTAGCTTTCTTT. Translating gives CASSLEQGVAVAFF.

Regarding this clonotype: The germline gene is not matched at one end of the junction; a read error may be the cause. The V and J genes are TRBV4-3 and TRBJ1-2, with TRBD1 matching 12 bases. This CDR3 comprises 16 residues. Germline CDR1 LGHNA, CDR2 YSLEER. The CDR3 here is CASSQGTGGTHCGYTF. The CDR3 DNA sequence: TGTGCCAGCAGCCAAGGGACAGGGGGCACGCACTGTGGCTACACCTTC.

About this clonotype itself: A much larger clone differs by one base, so this may be a read error. The rearrangement links TRBV19 to TRBJ2-7; TRBD2 matches at 8 bases. Germline V CDR1 and CDR2: LNHDA, SQIVND (reference sequence). This CDR3 has 14 amino acids. Trimming at V came to 5 bases and at J to 2 bases, leaving 5 bases not matched to a gene. The CDR3 spells CASSQLAEAYEQYF. CDR3 DNA sequence: TGTGCCAGTAGTCAACTAGCGGAAGCCTACGAGCAGTACTTC.

Concerning this clonotype: The junction shows a germline mismatch at one end, possibly a read error. CDR3 nucleotide sequence: TGTGGCAGTAGTACCGGGACAGGGGTCTACTACGAGCAGTACTTC. Amino acid sequence: CGSSTGTGVYYEQYF. The chain uses TRBV19 and TRBJ2-7; TRBD1 agrees at 10 bases. Germline lookup yields CDR1 LNHDA and CDR2 SQIVND (reference sequence). This CDR3 contains 15 residues. Full variable domain (outside the CDR3, taken from reference TRBV19 and TRBJ2-7): DGGITQSPKYLFRKEGQNVTLSCEQNLNHDAMYWYRQDPGQGLRLIYYSQIVNDFQKGDIAEGYSVSREKKESFPLTVTSAQKNPTAFYLCGSSTGTGVYYEQYFGPGTRLTVT.

As regards this clonotype: A junction boundary mismatches the germline segment, possibly from a read error. The V gene is TRBV5-8, the J gene TRBJ1-4; D uncertain. CDR3 size: 15 residues. Germline V CDR1 and CDR2: SGHTS, YDEGEE. Written as DNA, the CDR3 is TGTGCCTGCAGTTTTGGACGGTTGGAAAATGAAAAACTGTTTTTT. Translation: CACSFGRLENEKLFF.

This clonotype has just one count. This chain links TRBV14 with TRBJ2-7; D is perhaps TRBD1 (6 bases). CDR1 and CDR2 (germline): SGHDN, FVKESK. Deletions cut 1 base from V and 6 bases from J, with 13 bases between. This CDR3 has 14 amino acids. The chain's CDR3 is CASSQGFEDSEQYF. The CDR3 nucleotides read TGTGCCAGCAGCCAAGGGTTTGAGGACAGCGAGCAGTACTTC.

This clonotype was seen a few times. This may be a read error, as it is one base from a much larger clone. The rearrangement links TRBV4-2 to TRBJ2-2; tentatively, D is TRBD1 (6 bases). Germline V gene sequence: CDR1 LGHNA, CDR2 YNFKEQ. There are 19 residues in the CDR3. This CDR3 reads CASSGRPTGAVANTWELFF. The CDR3 nucleotides read TGTGCCAGCAGCGGCAGGCCGACAGGCGCCGTAGCGAACACCTGGGAGCTGTTTTTT.

The chain recombines TRBV7-9 with TRBJ2-5; the D is unclear. CDR3 length: 13 amino acids. Germline V gene sequence: CDR1 SEHNR, CDR2 FQNEAQ (reference sequence). The V and J ends lost 1 base and 11 bases respectively, with 14 bases between them. The CDR3 DNA follows: TGTGCCAGCAGCTTAGTGCTGAGTCGTCGGCAGTACTTC. Its translation: CASSLVLSRRQYF.

This clonotype has only a few counts. The V call is TRBV4-2, the J call TRBJ2-7; D possibly corresponds to TRBD1 (6 bases). Trimming shortened V by 0 bases and J by 5 bases, and 20 bases separated the two germline ends. Germline CDR1 is LGHNA and CDR2 is YNFKEQ. This CDR3 is built from 17 residues. The CDR3 loop reads CASSQDVPGTWPDEQYF. CDR3 in DNA: TGTGCCAGCAGCCAAGACGTACCCGGGACATGGCCCGACGAGCAGTACTTC.

The chain employs TRBV28 and TRBJ1-1; D possibly corresponds to TRBD1 (5 bases). Trimming removed 11 bases at V and 5 bases at J, with 21 bases between. The germline V gene has CDR1 MDHEN and CDR2 SYDVKM. There are 14 residues in the CDR3. In DNA, the CDR3 is TGTGCCCTCAGCCCCCCAGGGTCGGGTACTGAAGCTTTCTTT. Translating it yields CALSPPGSGTEAFF.

This clonotype has a single count. The CDR3 ends on some other residue instead of the conserved phenylalanine or tryptophan, so this is likely a read error. The chain joins TRBV10-3 to TRBJ1-4, with 8 positions matching TRBD1. Unmatched junction bases numbered 7, after V lost 4 bases and J lost 6 bases. Per germline, CDR1 ENHRY and CDR2 SYGVKD. There are 15 residues in the CDR3. DNA for the CDR3: TGTGCCATCAGTGGCAGGGGGCGCGGGGATGAAAAACTGTTTTCT. It codes for CAISGRGRGDEKLFS.

A remark on this clonotype: A read error may produce the germline difference seen at one junction end. V gene TRBV4-1 combines with J gene TRBJ2-7; D is possibly TRBD1 or TRBD2 (5 bases each). The CDR3 spans 15 residues. Germline loops: CDR1 MGHRA, CDR2 YSYEKL. The CDR3 nucleotides read TGCGCCAGCAGCCAAGTATTGGGGCGGGTCTATGAGCATTACTTT. This translates into CASSQVLGRVYEHYF.

Note on this clonotype: The junction shows a germline mismatch at one end, possibly a read error. This chain uses TRBV12-3 or TRBV12-4 with TRBJ2-2; 7 bases are shared with TRBD2. CDR3 length: 14 amino acids. CDR3 residues: CAGRRDYNTGELFF. The CDR3 DNA reads as TGTGCCGGCAGGCGGGACTACAATACCGGGGAGCTGTTTTTT.

This clonotype was seen ten or more times. The chain couples TRBV4-1 to TRBJ2-7, with a possible D match to TRBD2 (5 bases). This CDR3 region has 16 residues. Trimming took 0 bases from V and 2 from J, leaving 14 bases between them. Germline V CDR1 and CDR2: MGHRA, YSYEKL. The CDR3: CASSQDPGGWAYEQYF. CDR3 sequence (DNA): TGCGCCAGCAGCCAAGATCCCGGCGGGTGGGCCTACGAGCAGTACTTC.

This clonotype appeared a few times. Relative to the germline gene, one junction end is altered; a read error may explain this. CDR3 loop: CTSSQRQGAGGTQYF. Here the CDR3 DNA reads TGCACCAGCAGCCAACGACAGGGGGCTGGTGGTACGCAGTATTTT. V gene TRBV4-1 combines with J gene TRBJ2-3; 10 positions match TRBD1. The CDR3 length is 15 residues. Per germline, CDR1 MGHRA and CDR2 YSYEKL.

The CDR3 nucleotides are TGTGCCAGCAGTGACACGGGGTGCTACACCATATATTTT. Translating gives CASSDTGCYTIYF. The chain recombines TRBV6-4 with TRBJ1-3; D gene uncertain. This CDR3 has 13 amino acids. V was clipped by 2 bases and J by 8 bases, with 10 bases between them. CDR1 is MRHNA and CDR2 is SNTAGT in the germline V gene.